The 22 T cell receptor beta chains below come from one sample, sequenced in a study of cytomegalovirus exposure and HLA in healthy donors. PCR primers comprised 60 Vbeta and 13 Jbeta primers. Profiled with immunoSEQ multiplex PCR; TCRdb holds only in-frame clones, not every one. This sample carries about 72,000 clones, with 2.5% to 3% going to the ten biggest clones. The sample comprised PBMCs. The receptors shown here come from a man aged 35-49 years in good health and CMV-seronegative.

The V call is TRBV5-1, the J call TRBJ1-1; 9 positions agree with TRBD1. Germline V gene data show CDR1 as SGHRS and CDR2 as YFSETQ. The V and J ends lost 4 bases and 3 bases, in that order; junction bases with no gene match: 7. This CDR3 is built from 15 residues. The CDR3 sequence: CASSRQGGGDTEAFF. DNA for the CDR3: TGCGCCAGCAGCCGACAGGGGGGTGGGGACACTGAAGCTTTCTTT.

The chain joins TRBV5-1 to TRBJ1-1, with 9 bases identical to TRBD1. Germline loops: CDR1 SGHRS, CDR2 YFSETQ. The CDR3 contains 13 residues. V trimming: 5 bases; J trimming: 7 bases; junction bases outside the gene matches: 6. The CDR3 DNA is TGCGCCAGCAGACAGGGGGCGAATGGTGAAGCTTTCTTT. The encoded protein is CASRQGANGEAFF.

This sequence joins TRBV6-1 and TRBJ2-2; tentative D call: TRBD1 (6 bases). The germline CDR1 and CDR2 sequences are MNHNS and SASEGT. V lost 6 bases, J lost 2 bases, and 10 bases lay in between. This CDR3 is built from 14 residues. The CDR3 protein is CASRPGHNTGELFF. In DNA, the CDR3 is TGTGCCAGCAGGCCGGGACACAACACCGGGGAGCTGTTTTTT.

The V and J genes are TRBV7-9 and TRBJ1-5; TRBD1 aligns across 9 bases. Germline V gene lookup returns CDR1 SEHNR and CDR2 FQNEAQ (reference sequence). The CDR3 length is 13 residues. V lost 5 bases, J lost 7 bases, and 3 bases stayed unmatched. DNA for the CDR3: TGTGCCAGCAGCCGAACAGGGGGCCAGCCCCAGCATTTT. It specifies CASSRTGGQPQHF.

The chain links TRBV6-5 to TRBJ2-3; 7 bases align to TRBD1. Losses at the gene ends were 6 bases for V and 4 bases for J; bases not matched to a gene: 1. Germline lookup yields CDR1 MNHEY and CDR2 SVGAGI. The CDR3 totals 12 residues. In DNA, the CDR3 is TGTGCCAGCAGAGGGGGCCCAGATACGCAGTATTTT. Translating it yields CASRGGPDTQYF.

This rearrangement joins TRBV30 to TRBJ2-3; D remains unclear. Trimming shortened V by 0 bases and J by 0 bases, and 10 bases separated the two germline ends. Per the germline V gene, CDR1 is GTSNPN and CDR2 is SVGIG (reference sequence). The CDR3 loop spans 15 amino acids. The CDR3 loop reads CAWSVKLLSTDTQYF. The CDR3, as DNA: TGTGCCTGGAGTGTAAAGCTACTCAGCACAGATACGCAGTATTTT. Drawing the rest from reference TRBV30 and TRBJ2-3, the complete variable domain is SQTIHQWPATLVQPVGSPLSLECTVEGTSNPNLYWYRQAAGRGLQLLFYSVGIGQISSEVPQNLSASRPQDRQFILSSKKLLLSDSGFYLCAWSVKLLSTDTQYFGPGTRLTVL.

The V and J genes are TRBV9 and TRBJ1-2, with 8 bases fitting TRBD1. Germline trimming cut 5 bases from V and 8 bases from J; bases unmatched to any gene: 5. CDR1 and CDR2 (germline): SGDLS, YYNGEE. The CDR3 contains 12 residues. CDR3 sequence reads: CASSPGTGGYTF. CDR3 nucleotides: TGTGCCAGCAGTCCCGGGACAGGCGGCTACACCTTC.

The chain combines TRBV19 with TRBJ2-1, with 8 positions matching TRBD2. Germline V gene data show CDR1 as LNHDA and CDR2 as SQIVND (reference sequence). Trimming cost V 0 bases and J 0 bases; bases outside gene matches: 7. This CDR3 is 18 amino acids long. The DNA for the CDR3 is TGTGCCAGTAGTATAGATCTTGGCGGGGGGAGCTCCTACAATGAGCAGTTCTTC. This translates into CASSIDLGGGSSYNEQFF.

V usage is TRBV11-3 and J usage is TRBJ2-1, with a possible D match to TRBD2 (6 bases). The ends were cut back, 5 bases at V and 7 bases at J, with 15 bases in the middle. CDR3 length: 14 amino acids. The germline CDR1 and CDR2 sequences are SGHNT and YENEEA. The CDR3, as DNA: TGTGCCAGCAGCCCCAGATCAGGAGGGAATGAGCAGTTCTTC. Its translation is CASSPRSGGNEQFF.

The chain has TRBV10-3 and TRBJ2-7; 13 positions agree with TRBD2. V was clipped by 5 bases and J by 6 bases; unmatched bases: 4. Germline CDR1 and CDR2: ENHRY and SYGVKD. The CDR3 runs to 14 residues. CDR3 sequence: CAISRLAGGSEQYF. CDR3 bases: TGTGCCATCAGTCGACTAGCGGGGGGTTCCGAGCAGTACTTC.

CDR3 nucleotides: TGTGCCAGCAGCCAAGATAAGACAGGACTTGGAAACACCATATATTTT. Translated, it gives CASSQDKTGLGNTIYF. The chain employs TRBV4-2 and TRBJ1-3, with D perhaps TRBD1 (6 bases). V lost 0 bases, J lost 3 bases, and 12 bases lay in between. Germline loops: CDR1 LGHNA, CDR2 YNFKEQ. The CDR3 is made up of 16 amino acids.

The chain combines TRBV6-1 with TRBJ1-1, with D hard to call. The V and J ends lost 6 bases and 4 bases respectively, with 15 bases between them. CDR3 length: 14 amino acids. Germline V gives CDR1 MNHNS, CDR2 SASEGT. CDR3 sequence: CASSSRWGGTEAFF. Written as DNA, the CDR3 is TGTGCCAGCAGCTCCCGCTGGGGAGGCACTGAAGCTTTCTTT.

As DNA, the CDR3 is TGTGCCAGCAGGGAACAGGGGGGAGATGGCCAGCCCCAGCATTTT. Translating it yields CASREQGGDGQPQHF. This chain uses TRBV2 with TRBJ1-5, with 8 bases matching TRBD1. The CDR3 consists of 15 residues. Germline-derived CDR1 and CDR2 are SNHLY and FYNNEI. V gave up 6 bases and J gave up 7 bases; unmatched junction bases: 11.

V usage is TRBV6-5 and J usage is TRBJ2-1; 7 positions agree with TRBD1. V shed 6 bases, J shed 7 bases, and the junction held 9 bases outside the gene matches. Germline-derived CDR1 and CDR2 are MNHEY and SVGAGI. This CDR3 contains 14 residues. The CDR3 DNA sequence: TGTGCCAGCAGCGCGGAAGGGGGCGCGAATGAGCAGTTCTTC. Protein: CASSAEGGANEQFF.

V and J are TRBV30 and TRBJ1-2; 10 bases agree with TRBD1. The V gene's germline CDR1 is GTSNPN and CDR2 SVGIG (reference sequence). This CDR3 comprises 15 residues. V gave up 2 bases and J gave up 7 bases; unmatched junction bases: 10. CDR3 in DNA: TGTGCCTGGAGTCCGCTGACAGGGGGCACGGGTGGCTACACCTTC. This codes for CAWSPLTGGTGGYTF.

V is TRBV2 and J is TRBJ2-2; TRBD1 is a possible D gene (5 bases). In germline, CDR1 is SNHLY, CDR2 FYNNEI. This CDR3 comprises 13 residues. With 4 bases removed from V and 3 bases from J, the gap between germline ends came to 6 bases. The CDR3 protein is CASSAGYTGELFF. The CDR3 DNA follows: TGTGCCAGCAGTGCAGGGTACACCGGGGAGCTGTTTTTT.

The genes are TRBV4-2 and TRBJ2-1; maybe TRBD2 (6 bases). Germline lookup yields CDR1 LGHNA and CDR2 YNFKEQ. The CDR3 is 14 residues long. Trimming shortened V by 0 bases and J by 10 bases, and 13 bases separated the two germline ends. The CDR3 DNA is TGTGCCAGCAGCCAAGATCTCGACCTAGCGGAGCAGTTCTTC. Protein product: CASSQDLDLAEQFF.

The chain recombines TRBV27 with TRBJ2-1; 7 bases are a match to TRBD1. Germline lookup yields CDR1 MNHEY and CDR2 SMNVEV (reference sequence). J gave up 3 bases and V 2 bases, and 4 bases lay outside the gene matches. CDR3 size: 15 residues. For the CDR3, the DNA is TGTGCCAGCAGTTTAGGAGACAGGGTCTACAATGAGCAGTTCTTC. Protein: CASSLGDRVYNEQFF.

This chain uses TRBV7-9 with TRBJ1-3, with D hard to call. Germline CDR1 SEHNR, CDR2 FQNEAQ (reference sequence). The CDR3 is 15 residues long. Trimming shortened V by 1 base and J by 0 bases, and 7 bases separated the two germline ends. CDR3 sequence (DNA): TGTGCCAGCAGCTTAGTGCGCCACTCTGGAAACACCATATATTTT. Translated, it gives CASSLVRHSGNTIYF.

V usage is TRBV7-8 and J usage is TRBJ1-2; TRBD1 matches 9 bases. This CDR3 contains 14 residues. Germline V CDR1 and CDR2: SGHVS, FQNEAQ. V shed 1 base and J 5 bases; nucleotides not matched to a gene: 2. In nucleotides, the CDR3 is TGTGCCAGCAGCTTAGTGGGACAGGGATATGGCTACACCTTC. As protein: CASSLVGQGYGYTF.

The genes are TRBV7-8 and TRBJ2-1; 7 positions match TRBD1. The junction had 4 bases not matched to a gene; V was cut back by 10 bases and J by 4 bases. Germline V CDR1 and CDR2: SGHVS, FQNEAQ. CDR3 length: 12 amino acids. The DNA for the CDR3 is TGTGCCACGGGACAGAGTTACAATGAGCAGTTCTTC. Its translation is CATGQSYNEQFF.

CDR3 amino acids: CASSPGRTGGVEQYF. In DNA form, the CDR3 reads TGTGCCAGCTCACCCGGCAGGACAGGGGGTGTCGAGCAGTACTTC. This chain links TRBV18 with TRBJ2-7; 10 bases are a match to TRBD1. From germline, CDR1 is KGHSH and CDR2 LQKENI. With 3 bases clipped from V and 6 bases from J, the junction kept 8 bases outside the gene matches. This CDR3 contains 15 residues.